The rows below give T cell receptor beta chains drawn from one sample of a study of blood T cell repertoires in COVID-19. The table came from immunoSEQ multiplex PCR; TCRdb's copy has only in-frame clones and leaves some out. Of a few hundred thousand clones listed, around 86% are singletons. Input material: peripheral blood. All receptors derive from a man aged 60 to 75 with acute or convalescent COVID-19. The CDR3 runs from the conserved cysteine through the conserved F or W. The D gene is left open where the match is weak. Size is omitted from some rows. Given values are once, few, many or a class for expanded clones.

V gene: TRBV7-2
J gene: TRBJ1-4
D gene: .
clone size: .
CDR3 protein: CASSSRTGEKLFF
CDR3 DNA: TGTGCCAGCAGCTCGCGTACCGGGGAAAAACTGTTTTTT

V gene: TRBV2
J gene: TRBJ2-5
D gene: TRBD1
clone size: few
CDR3 protein: CASSRTGAGETQYF
CDR3 DNA: TGTGCCAGCAGTAGGACAGGGGCCGGGGAGACCCAGTACTTC

V gene: TRBV9
J gene: TRBJ1-2
D gene: .
clone size: .
CDR3 protein: CASSVDTGNYGYTF
CDR3 DNA: TGTGCCAGCAGCGTAGACACAGGGAACTATGGCTACACCTTC

V gene: TRBV27
J gene: TRBJ1-2
D gene: .
clone size: .
CDR3 protein: CASSPLTGFGYTF
CDR3 DNA: TGTGCCAGCAGCCCTCTCACAGGGTTCGGCTACACCTTC

V gene: TRBV5-4
J gene: TRBJ2-7
D gene: .
clone size: .
CDR3 protein: CASSEGTRGGPSYEQYF
CDR3 DNA: TGTGCCAGCAGCGAAGGGACAAGGGGAGGGCCTTCCTACGAGCAGTACTTC

V gene: TRBV3-1/TRBV3-2
J gene: TRBJ2-1
D gene: TRBD2
clone size: few
CDR3 protein: CASSPDGLVRQFF
CDR3 DNA: TGTGCCAGCAGCCCAGACGGACTAGTGCGGCAGTTCTTC

V gene: TRBV5-1
J gene: TRBJ2-5
D gene: TRBD2
clone size: .
CDR3 protein: CANKRGGQETQYF
CDR3 DNA: TGCGCCAACAAACGGGGGGGCCAAGAGACCCAGTACTTC

V gene: TRBV6-5
J gene: TRBJ1-1
D gene: .
clone size: few
CDR3 protein: CASSYSPVNTEAFF
CDR3 DNA: TGTGCCAGCAGTTACTCCCCAGTGAACACTGAAGCTTTCTTT

V gene: TRBV2
J gene: TRBJ1-4
D gene: .
clone size: once
CDR3 protein: CASSEEKIKNGELFF
CDR3 DNA: TGTGCCAGCTCGGAGGAGAAAATTAAGAATGGAGAACTGTTTTTT

V gene: TRBV28
J gene: TRBJ1-2
D gene: TRBD1
clone size: .
CDR3 protein: CASSPDRGYGYTF
CDR3 DNA: TGTGCCAGCAGCCCGGACAGGGGGTATGGCTACACCTTC

V gene: TRBV10-1
J gene: TRBJ2-7
D gene: TRBD2
clone size: once
CDR3 protein: CASRDSGAPSYEQYF
CDR3 DNA: TGCGCCAGCAGAGATAGCGGGGCCCCCTCCTACGAGCAGTACTTC

V gene: TRBV3-1/TRBV3-2
J gene: TRBJ1-3
D gene: TRBD1
clone size: .
CDR3 protein: CASSQTGGGGNTIYF
CDR3 DNA: TGTGCCAGCAGCCAAACAGGGGGAGGGGGAAACACCATATATTTT

V gene: TRBV30
J gene: TRBJ2-1
D gene: TRBD1
clone size: .
CDR3 protein: CAWNRQGRNEQFF
CDR3 DNA: TGTGCCTGGAACCGACAGGGGAGGAATGAGCAGTTCTTC

V gene: TRBV19
J gene: TRBJ2-3
D gene: TRBD2
clone size: .
CDR3 protein: CASDGRASTDTQYF
CDR3 DNA: TGTGCCAGTGATGGGAGGGCAAGCACAGATACGCAGTATTTT

V gene: TRBV24-1
J gene: TRBJ2-1
D gene: TRBD2
clone size: once
CDR3 protein: CATSESGLAGNNEQFF
CDR3 DNA: TGTGCCACCAGTGAATCGGGACTAGCGGGGAACAATGAGCAGTTCTTC

V gene: TRBV7-9
J gene: TRBJ1-2
D gene: .
clone size: .
CDR3 protein: CASSSRDKGGYTF
CDR3 DNA: TGTGCCAGCAGCTCCCGGGACAAAGGTGGCTACACCTTC

V gene: TRBV9
J gene: TRBJ2-3
D gene: TRBD1
clone size: .
CDR3 protein: CASSVVGQGTDTQYF
CDR3 DNA: TGTGCCAGCAGCGTAGTCGGACAGGGCACAGATACGCAGTATTTT

V gene: TRBV10-2
J gene: TRBJ1-2
D gene: TRBD1
clone size: .
CDR3 protein: CASSIRTGGYTF
CDR3 DNA: TGCGCCAGCAGTATTAGGACAGGTGGCTACACCTTC

V gene: TRBV27
J gene: TRBJ2-7
D gene: .
clone size: .
CDR3 protein: CASALQGTRSYEQYF
CDR3 DNA: TGTGCCAGTGCTCTCCAGGGGACCCGTTCCTACGAGCAGTACTTC

V gene: TRBV28
J gene: TRBJ1-2
D gene: .
clone size: .
CDR3 protein: CASRPDILYGYTF
CDR3 DNA: TGTGCCAGCAGACCCGACATACTGTATGGCTACACCTTC

V gene: TRBV19
J gene: TRBJ2-3
D gene: .
clone size: .
CDR3 protein: CASSIGYSGVVGDTQYF
CDR3 DNA: TGTGCCAGTAGTATAGGTTACTCGGGAGTGGTTGGGGATACGCAGTATTTT

V gene: TRBV6-5
J gene: TRBJ2-7
D gene: .
clone size: .
CDR3 protein: CASLRAGSSKEQYF
CDR3 DNA: TGTGCCAGCCTACGTGCAGGGTCCTCCAAGGAGCAGTACTTC

V gene: TRBV9
J gene: TRBJ2-3
D gene: .
clone size: .
CDR3 protein: CASSVATGGTDTQYF
CDR3 DNA: TGTGCCAGCAGCGTAGCGACAGGTGGGACAGATACGCAGTATTTT

V gene: TRBV4-1
J gene: TRBJ2-2
D gene: TRBD1
clone size: .
CDR3 protein: CASSQDRVAGELFF
CDR3 DNA: TGCGCCAGCAGCCAGGACAGGGTCGCCGGGGAGCTGTTTTTT

V gene: TRBV6-6
J gene: TRBJ1-5
D gene: TRBD1
clone size: .
CDR3 protein: CASSYFGQGALRPQHF
CDR3 DNA: TGTGCCAGCAGTTACTTCGGACAGGGGGCCCTAAGGCCCCAGCATTTT

V gene: TRBV19
J gene: TRBJ1-1
D gene: .
clone size: .
CDR3 protein: CASSMRNTEAFF
CDR3 DNA: TGTGCCAGTAGTATGCGGAACACTGAAGCTTTCTTT

V gene: TRBV18
J gene: TRBJ1-1
D gene: .
clone size: once
CDR3 protein: CASSPTTGNTEAFF
CDR3 DNA: TGTGCCAGCTCACCCACGACAGGGAACACTGAAGCTTTCTTT

V gene: TRBV19
J gene: TRBJ2-5
D gene: TRBD1
clone size: .
CDR3 protein: CASSISGTATETQYF
CDR3 DNA: TGTGCCAGTAGTATATCCGGGACAGCTACAGAGACCCAGTACTTC

V gene: TRBV19
J gene: TRBJ1-1
D gene: .
clone size: .
CDR3 protein: CASRIQGGTEAFF
CDR3 DNA: TGTGCCAGTAGGATACAGGGAGGCACTGAAGCTTTCTTT

V gene: TRBV5-6
J gene: TRBJ2-7
D gene: .
clone size: few
CDR3 protein: CASSLLSYEQYF
CDR3 DNA: TGTGCCAGCAGCTTGTTGAGCTACGAGCAGTACTTC

V gene: TRBV28
J gene: TRBJ1-2
D gene: .
clone size: .
CDR3 protein: CASSFLGDGYTF
CDR3 DNA: TGTGCCAGCAGTTTTTTAGGGGATGGCTACACCTTC

V gene: TRBV27
J gene: TRBJ1-2
D gene: .
clone size: .
CDR3 protein: CASSLAGDYGYTF
CDR3 DNA: TGTGCCAGCAGTTTAGCAGGGGACTATGGCTACACCTTC

V gene: TRBV7-3
J gene: TRBJ2-1
D gene: TRBD2
clone size: .
CDR3 protein: CASSSKAGHSGRNEQFF
CDR3 DNA: TGTGCCAGCAGCTCCAAGGCGGGCCATAGCGGGCGCAATGAGCAGTTCTTC

V gene: TRBV27
J gene: TRBJ1-1
D gene: TRBD1
clone size: .
CDR3 protein: CASRRTGSFNTEAFF
CDR3 DNA: TGTGCCAGCAGGAGGACAGGCTCCTTTAACACTGAAGCTTTCTTT

V gene: TRBV10-1
J gene: TRBJ2-1
D gene: .
clone size: .
CDR3 protein: CASSLYNEQFF
CDR3 DNA: TGCGCCAGCAGTCTTTACAATGAGCAGTTCTTC

V gene: TRBV7-3
J gene: TRBJ1-3
D gene: TRBD1
clone size: once
CDR3 protein: CASSPAGTAQSTIYF
CDR3 DNA: TGTGCCAGCAGCCCCGCCGGGACAGCCCAAAGCACCATATATTTT

V gene: TRBV7-3
J gene: TRBJ2-1
D gene: TRBD2
clone size: .
CDR3 protein: CASSPSGGMNEQFF
CDR3 DNA: TGTGCCAGCAGCCCTAGCGGGGGGATGAATGAGCAGTTCTTC

V gene: TRBV5-5
J gene: TRBJ2-5
D gene: .
clone size: .
CDR3 protein: CASSSRVGGRQETQYF
CDR3 DNA: TGTGCCAGCAGCTCGCGGGTGGGGGGTAGGCAAGAGACCCAGTACTTC

V gene: TRBV6-2/TRBV6-3
J gene: TRBJ2-1
D gene: TRBD2
clone size: once
CDR3 protein: CASSLSGGSENEQFF
CDR3 DNA: TGTGCCAGCAGTTTAAGCGGGGGGTCCGAGAATGAGCAGTTCTTC

V gene: TRBV19
J gene: TRBJ2-6
D gene: .
clone size: .
CDR3 protein: CASSTGQSSGANVLTF
CDR3 DNA: TGTGCCAGTAGTACAGGACAGTCCTCTGGGGCCAACGTCCTGACTTTC

V gene: TRBV27
J gene: TRBJ1-6
D gene: TRBD1
clone size: .
CDR3 protein: CASGSRDRVYWYNSPLHF
CDR3 DNA: TGTGCCAGCGGATCCAGGGACAGGGTATATTGGTATAATTCACCCCTCCACTTT

V gene: TRBV4-1
J gene: TRBJ2-7
D gene: TRBD2
clone size: .
CDR3 protein: CASSQDKEGAGGSRWEQYF
CDR3 DNA: TGCGCCAGCAGCCAAGATAAGGAGGGAGCGGGGGGTTCCCGCTGGGAGCAGTACTTC

V gene: TRBV12-5
J gene: TRBJ2-3
D gene: .
clone size: .
CDR3 protein: CASGPPHTDMQYF
CDR3 DNA: TGTGCTAGTGGACCCCCCCACACAGATATGCAGTATTTT

V gene: TRBV29-1
J gene: TRBJ2-5
D gene: TRBD1
clone size: .
CDR3 protein: CSVGRGRVNHQYF
CDR3 DNA: TGCAGCGTTGGCAGGGGGCGCGTAAACCACCAGTACTTC

V gene: TRBV24-1
J gene: TRBJ2-1
D gene: TRBD2
clone size: .
CDR3 protein: CATSGTSGGALDEQFF
CDR3 DNA: TGTGCCACCAGCGGGACTAGCGGGGGGGCCCTCGATGAGCAGTTCTTC

V gene: TRBV10-2
J gene: TRBJ1-3
D gene: .
clone size: .
CDR3 protein: CASSESTGGRSGNTIYF
CDR3 DNA: TGCGCCAGCAGTGAGTCGACCGGCGGGCGGTCTGGAAACACCATATATTTT

V gene: TRBV6-2/TRBV6-3
J gene: TRBJ2-2
D gene: .
clone size: .
CDR3 protein: CASSAALPNTGELFF
CDR3 DNA: TGTGCCAGCAGTGCAGCGCTCCCGAACACCGGGGAGCTGTTTTTT

V gene: TRBV25-1
J gene: TRBJ1-3
D gene: TRBD1
clone size: .
CDR3 protein: CASSEYRTGPSGNTIYF
CDR3 DNA: TGTGCCAGCAGTGAATATAGGACAGGGCCCTCTGGAAACACCATATATTTT

V gene: TRBV29-1
J gene: TRBJ1-3
D gene: .
clone size: .
CDR3 protein: CSAQGAGSGNTIYF
CDR3 DNA: TGCAGCGCACAGGGCGCTGGGTCTGGAAACACCATATATTTT

V gene: TRBV7-2
J gene: TRBJ2-1
D gene: .
clone size: .
CDR3 protein: CASSLAGSGSYNEQFF
CDR3 DNA: TGTGCCAGCAGCTTAGCAGGTAGCGGCTCCTACAATGAGCAGTTCTTC